The entry that follows covers one T cell receptor beta chain sequence. The antigen is not known. Losses at the gene ends were 0 bases for V and 6 bases for J; bases not matched to a gene: 5. This CDR3 has 15 residues. In germline, CDR1 is LNHNV, CDR2 YYDKDF (reference sequence). Sequencing involved patients with CD8+CD57+ cell expansion previously shown by flow cytometry. Genomic DNA acted as the template from which TCR beta VDJ combination and CDR3 sequence profiling were carried out. TCRdb reanalysed the reads using MiXCR and keeps one entry per CDR3 protein. This sample has 200,000 to 250,000 distinct CDR3 sequences, with more than 55% found just once. These data are taken from a study of CD8+CD57+ T cells in acquired aplastic anemia. About the research overall: Isolated CD4+ and CD8+ cells, once sorted, yielded DNA averaging around 3.3 ug. Study-level results: Twenty-nine sequences, all CD8+ CDR3, were shared between patients and controls.

This clonotype originated in a human donor with aplastic anemia. The V call is TRBV15, the J call TRBJ1-5; 7 bases fit TRBD1. The sample consisted of sorted CD4+, CD8+, or CD8+CD57+ T cells (not recorded which) from PBMCs. CDR3 sequence: CATSRDIGGGQPQHF. The CDR3, as DNA: TGTGCCACCAGCAGAGACATAGGGGGCGGTCAGCCCCAGCATTTT.